Below, 29 T cell receptor beta chains from the same sample are listed, as sequenced in a study of cytomegalovirus exposure and HLA in healthy donors. 13 Jbeta primers and 60 Vbeta primers were used for the PCR. Some clones are missing from TCRdb's copy, which holds only in-frame ones; the method was immunoSEQ multiplex PCR. The sample has approximately 160,000 clones; roughly 79% are singletons. Sequencing used PBMCs. Every receptor here comes from a man aged 35-49 years in good health and CMV-seronegative.

The chain links TRBV4-2 to TRBJ2-7, with TRBD2 matching 10 bases. The CDR3 is made up of 16 amino acids. V shed 3 bases, J shed 2 bases, and the junction held 7 bases outside the gene matches. Germline CDR1 and CDR2: LGHNA and YNFKEQ. CDR3 in amino acids: CASSQGGLAVAYEQYF. In nucleotides, the CDR3 is TGTGCCAGCAGCCAGGGTGGACTAGCGGTGGCCTACGAGCAGTACTTC.

This rearrangement joins TRBV7-2 to TRBJ2-1; 15 bases agree with TRBD2. The germline V gene encodes CDR1 SGHTA and CDR2 FQGNSA. J was trimmed by 13 bases and V by 5 bases; bases with no gene match: 12. This CDR3 region has 16 residues. CDR3 residues: CASSTSGTSGRRLQFF. The CDR3 region has the DNA TGTGCCAGCAGCACTTCCGGGACTAGCGGGAGGCGCCTCCAGTTCTTC.

The rearrangement uses TRBV6-6 and TRBJ2-7; D possibly corresponds to TRBD1 (6 bases). Deletions cut 6 bases from V and 4 bases from J, with 22 bases between. This CDR3 has 16 residues. Germline lookup yields CDR1 MNHNY and CDR2 SVGAGI (reference sequence). The CDR3 region is CASRFTPTGSPYEQYF. The CDR3 DNA follows: TGTGCCAGCAGATTTACCCCTACAGGGTCGCCTTACGAGCAGTACTTC.

A single count supports this clone. The chain uses TRBV5-1 and TRBJ2-1, with TRBD2 matching 11 bases. The J segment lost 8 bases and the V segment lost 4 bases, leaving 8 bases of the junction unmatched. This CDR3 has 15 amino acids. In germline, CDR1 is SGHRS, CDR2 YFSETQ. The CDR3 DNA follows: TGCGCCAGCAGCCGGACTAGCGGGTTTATGGATGAGCAGTTCTTC. This sequence encodes CASSRTSGFMDEQFF.

The genes are TRBV28 and TRBJ2-1; 7 bases agree with TRBD1. The CDR3 is 14 amino acids. Trimming took 6 bases from V and 5 from J; bases not matched to a gene: 7. CDR1 and CDR2 (germline): MDHEN, SYDVKM. In nucleotides, the CDR3 is TGTGCCAGCAGCGAGGGGGACAGTCACAATGAGCAGTTCTTC. It codes for CASSEGDSHNEQFF.

The chain employs TRBV21-1 and TRBJ2-5; TRBD2 is the table's D call, not checked against the DNA. TRBV21-1 is a pseudogene segment. This CDR3 is 15 amino acids long. The DNA of the CDR3 is TGTGCCAGCAGCAATGATCGGTCGGGGTTGCGAACCCAGTACTTC. Its protein product is CASSNDRSGLRTQYF.

V and J are TRBV30 and TRBJ1-1; weak D call: TRBD1 (5 bases). Germline values: CDR1 GTSNPN, CDR2 SVGIG (reference sequence). Trimming removed 0 bases from V and 4 bases from J, with 15 bases in between. The CDR3 covers 15 residues. CDR3 protein: CAWSVLVEGLTEAFF. The CDR3 bases are TGTGCCTGGAGTGTGCTTGTGGAGGGGCTCACTGAAGCTTTCTTT.

The DNA of the CDR3 is TGTGCCAGCAGCATGGGGACAGGGCTATCTGGGGCCAACGTCCTGACTTTC. It codes for CASSMGTGLSGANVLTF. The chain employs TRBV21-1 and TRBJ2-6; TRBD1 is the table's D call and was not checked against the DNA. TRBV21-1 is recorded as a pseudogene. CDR3 size: 17 residues.

V gene TRBV6-5 combines with J gene TRBJ1-1, with D hard to call. The CDR3 is 11 amino acids. Trimming removed 8 bases at V and 4 bases at J, with 8 bases between. From germline, CDR1 is MNHEY and CDR2 SVGAGI. As DNA, the CDR3 is TGTGCCAGCGGTGGGCCCACTGAAGCTTTCTTT. It encodes CASGGPTEAFF.

This clone was counted a few times. This sequence joins TRBV9 and TRBJ1-1; D unresolved. This CDR3 comprises 14 residues. CDR1 is SGDLS and CDR2 is YYNGEE in the germline V gene. V lost 2 bases, J lost 0 bases, and 8 bases lay in between. The CDR3 is CASSVTGMNTEAFF. Here the CDR3 DNA reads TGTGCCAGCAGCGTTACGGGTATGAACACTGAAGCTTTCTTT.

The chain links TRBV14 to TRBJ2-3; D uncertain. The V end lost 3 bases, the J end lost 0 bases, and 10 bases lay between the germline ends. CDR3 length: 15 residues. Germline CDR1 SGHDN, CDR2 FVKESK. The CDR3 region has the DNA TGTGCCAGCAGCCATCCAGCGAGAAGCACAGATACGCAGTATTTT. This gives the protein CASSHPARSTDTQYF.

V and J are TRBV27 and TRBJ2-7; TRBD2 aligns across 7 bases. Germline lookup yields CDR1 MNHEY and CDR2 SMNVEV (reference sequence). CDR3 length: 16 residues. V lost 5 bases and J lost 6; bases outside the gene matches: 16. CDR3 in DNA: TGTGCCAGCAGTATGCTCCCCGCGGGAGAAGGGACCGAGCAGTACTTC. Translated, it gives CASSMLPAGEGTEQYF.

The CDR3 sequence: CASSYEAGDSEQYF. As DNA, the CDR3 is TGTGCCAGCAGTTACGAAGCGGGAGATAGCGAGCAGTACTTC. This chain links TRBV6-5 with TRBJ2-7; 8 bases map to TRBD2. The CDR3 loop spans 14 amino acids. The V segment lost 2 bases and the J segment 6 bases; nucleotides outside the gene matches: 6. The V gene's germline CDR1 is MNHEY and CDR2 SVGAGI.

A few counts support this clone. The V gene is TRBV10-3, the J gene TRBJ2-3; 11 bases match TRBD2. The V gene's germline CDR1 is ENHRY and CDR2 SYGVKD. J lost 3 bases, V lost 0 bases, and 2 bases had no gene match. There are 16 residues in the CDR3. Here the CDR3 DNA reads TGTGCCATCAGTGAGTCGACTAGCGGGAAGACAGATACGCAGTATTTT. Translated, it gives CAISESTSGKTDTQYF.

The table lists this clone with a count of one. The chain employs TRBV27 and TRBJ1-4; D might be TRBD1 (6 bases). CDR1 MNHEY and CDR2 SMNVEV come from the germline V gene (reference sequence). The CDR3 has 15 residues. With 4 bases removed from V and 8 bases from J, the gap between germline ends came to 17 bases. As DNA, the CDR3 is TGTGCCAGCAGTTCTTGGGGGGCGGGGGAAGAAAAACTGTTTTTT. This encodes CASSSWGAGEEKLFF.

In this sample, this clone turned up a few times. V is TRBV4-1 and J is TRBJ2-5; 9 positions match TRBD1. The length of the CDR3 is 16 residues. Germline V gene lookup returns CDR1 MGHRA and CDR2 YSYEKL. With V trimmed by 3 bases and J by 6 bases, 11 bases remained unmatched. CDR3 bases: TGCGCCAGCAGCCAGGCGACTGGGACAGGGTTAAAGACCCAGTACTTC. Amino acids: CASSQATGTGLKTQYF.

This chain links TRBV6-1 with TRBJ1-1; D not certain. The germline V gene encodes CDR1 MNHNS and CDR2 SASEGT. The CDR3 is made up of 13 amino acids. Trimming shortened V by 5 bases and J by 2 bases, and 9 bases separated the two germline ends. The DNA of the CDR3 is TGTGCCAGCAGTTTGTCAGGTAACACTGAAGCTTTCTTT. This codes for CASSLSGNTEAFF.

The rearrangement links TRBV19 to TRBJ1-1; tentative D call: TRBD1 (6 bases). The CDR3 length is 12 residues. CDR1 is LNHDA, CDR2 SQIVND, per germline (reference sequence). Trimming cost V 7 bases and J 5 bases, with 11 bases left between them. The CDR3 reads CASNGQGTEAFF. As DNA, the CDR3 is TGTGCCAGTAACGGGCAGGGGACTGAAGCTTTCTTT.

This clone is a singleton in its sample. The chain combines TRBV18 with TRBJ1-1; perhaps TRBD1 as D (5 bases). The length of the CDR3 is 12 residues. V was cut by 3 bases and J by 10 bases, with 12 bases left in between. The germline V gene has CDR1 KGHSH and CDR2 LQKENI. The CDR3 DNA reads as TGTGCCAGCTCACCCAATCGGGGGGGAGCTTTCTTT. Protein: CASSPNRGGAFF.

The chain employs TRBV18 and TRBJ2-7; 10 bases align to TRBD1. Germline V gives CDR1 KGHSH, CDR2 LQKENI. Trimming cost V 0 bases and J 5 bases; bases outside gene matches: 7. The CDR3 runs to 16 residues. The CDR3 coding sequence is TGTGCCAGCTCACCACCAACCGGGACAGGGGTTGACGAGCAGTACTTC. Its protein is CASSPPTGTGVDEQYF.

The chain links TRBV7-2 to TRBJ2-2; D is possibly TRBD1 (5 bases). This CDR3 has 14 residues. CDR1 SGHTA and CDR2 FQGNSA come from the germline V gene. V was shortened by 2 bases and J by 7 bases, with 11 bases between the two germline ends. CDR3 sequence: CASSLSPGIGELFF. CDR3 bases: TGTGCCAGCAGCTTATCGCCAGGGATCGGGGAGCTGTTTTTT.

This clone was found a few times. J is TRBJ2-5 and V is TRBV29-1; TRBD1 aligns across 12 bases. J was trimmed by 4 bases and V by 8 bases; bases with no gene match: 5. The CDR3 is made up of 13 amino acids. Germline CDR1 and CDR2: SQVTM and ANQGSEA. The chain's CDR3 is CSTGQGAAETQYF. For the CDR3, the DNA is TGCAGCACGGGACAGGGGGCGGCAGAGACCCAGTACTTC.

This clone turned up a few times. This rearrangement joins TRBV2 to TRBJ1-4; no clear D. V was pared by 2 bases and J by 1 base, with 8 bases between. In germline, CDR1 is SNHLY, CDR2 FYNNEI. The CDR3 is 15 residues long. The CDR3 protein is CASSEQVVTNEKLFF. In nucleotides, the CDR3 is TGTGCCAGCAGTGAACAGGTGGTAACTAATGAAAAACTGTTTTTT.

V gene TRBV19 combines with J gene TRBJ2-7; 12 nucleotides line up with TRBD2. Germline V gives CDR1 LNHDA, CDR2 SQIVND (reference sequence). There are 16 residues in the CDR3. Trimming took 6 bases from V and 2 from J; bases not matched to a gene: 8. This chain's CDR3 is CASRRSLAGGTYEQYF. CDR3 coding DNA: TGTGCCAGTAGGAGGTCACTAGCGGGAGGAACCTACGAGCAGTACTTC.

CDR3 sequence: CASSVRHRFTEAFF. The CDR3, as DNA: TGTGCCAGCAGCGTACGGCACAGGTTCACTGAAGCTTTCTTT. The chain combines TRBV11-2 with TRBJ1-1, with TRBD1 as a possible D gene (5 bases). This CDR3 has 14 residues. The V end lost 5 bases, the J end lost 4 bases, and 14 bases lay between the germline ends. In germline, CDR1 is SGHAT, CDR2 FQNNGV.

The chain couples TRBV28 to TRBJ2-7, with 12 bases that match TRBD2. The junction had 15 bases not matched to a gene; V was cut back by 8 bases and J by 4 bases. The CDR3 is 17 amino acids. Germline V CDR1 and CDR2: MDHEN, SYDVKM. The CDR3 DNA is TGTGCCAGCCGCTTGGTGGGACTAGCGGGTCATGATTACGAGCAGTACTTC. This sequence encodes CASRLVGLAGHDYEQYF.

The chain recombines TRBV27 with TRBJ2-7; D possibly corresponds to TRBD2 (6 bases). Trimming removed 4 bases from V and 2 bases from J, with 18 bases in between. CDR3 size: 16 residues. Germline CDR1 and CDR2: MNHEY and SMNVEV (reference sequence). The CDR3 DNA reads as TGTGCCAGCAGTTCCCACCGTCGGGCGGGAACCTACGAGCAGTACTTC. Its translation: CASSSHRRAGTYEQYF.

The V gene is TRBV4-1, the J gene TRBJ2-2; D is perhaps TRBD1 (6 bases). In germline, CDR1 is MGHRA, CDR2 YSYEKL. This CDR3 spans 17 amino acids. V gave up 1 base and J gave up 1 base, with 13 bases separating them. The CDR3 loop is CASSQATGRGNTGELFF. For the CDR3, the DNA is TGCGCCAGCAGCCAAGCGACAGGCCGAGGGAACACCGGGGAGCTGTTTTTT.

This chain joins TRBV6-5 and TRBJ1-1; 7 nucleotides align to TRBD1. The CDR3 extends over 13 amino acids. From germline, CDR1 is MNHEY and CDR2 SVGAGI. The ends lost 5 bases at V and 3 bases at J; junction bases unmatched: 3. The chain's CDR3 is CASSKTGYTEAFF. The CDR3 DNA reads TGTGCCAGCAGTAAGACAGGGTACACTGAAGCTTTCTTT.